This TCR beta chain was captured by sequencing in a study of CD8+ T cells in alopecia areata. At the level of the study: In an open-label trial, patients got 5 to 10 mg tofacitinib twice daily. Tofacitinib was given for 6 to 18 months, then stopped for 6 months. The study's findings and limits: In scalp samples, resident alphabeta T cells of normal skin are also sequenced.

Concerning this clone: Its antigen is currently unknown.

RNA was isolated and reverse transcribed to cDNA, the sequencing template. Some clones are missing from TCRdb's copy, which holds only in-frame ones; the method was immunoSEQ multiplex PCR. The repertoire has approximately 63,000 clones, 50% to 75% of them found once; the top ten carry approximately 15%. Germline V gene lookup returns CDR1 SGHDT and CDR2 YYEEEE. The CDR3 is made up of 15 amino acids. The V gene lost 0 bases and the J gene lost 0 bases, with 6 bases spanning the gap. This chain links TRBV5-6 with TRBJ2-2, with no clear D. Sequencing was performed on CD8+ T cells sorted from blood, taken at week 0. This clonotype was sampled from a human donor with alopecia areata. CDR3 coding DNA: TGTGCCAGCAGCTTGGGGGCACCGAACACCGGGGAGCTGTTTTTT. Residues: CASSLGAPNTGELFF.